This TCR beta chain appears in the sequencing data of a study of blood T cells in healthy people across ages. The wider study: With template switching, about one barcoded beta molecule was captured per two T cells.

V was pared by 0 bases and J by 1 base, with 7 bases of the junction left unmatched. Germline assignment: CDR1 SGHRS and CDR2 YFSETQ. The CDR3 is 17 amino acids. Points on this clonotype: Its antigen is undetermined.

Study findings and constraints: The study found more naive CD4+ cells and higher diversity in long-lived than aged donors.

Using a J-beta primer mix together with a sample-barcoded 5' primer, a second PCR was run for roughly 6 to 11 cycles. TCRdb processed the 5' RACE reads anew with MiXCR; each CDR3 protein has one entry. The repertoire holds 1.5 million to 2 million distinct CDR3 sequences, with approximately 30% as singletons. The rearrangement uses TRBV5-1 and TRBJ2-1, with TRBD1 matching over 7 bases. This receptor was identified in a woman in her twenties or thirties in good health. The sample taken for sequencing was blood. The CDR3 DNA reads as TGCGCCAGCAGCTTGGGCTTCGGGGACAGTTCCTACAATGAGCAGTTCTTC. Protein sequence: CASSLGFGDSSYNEQFF.